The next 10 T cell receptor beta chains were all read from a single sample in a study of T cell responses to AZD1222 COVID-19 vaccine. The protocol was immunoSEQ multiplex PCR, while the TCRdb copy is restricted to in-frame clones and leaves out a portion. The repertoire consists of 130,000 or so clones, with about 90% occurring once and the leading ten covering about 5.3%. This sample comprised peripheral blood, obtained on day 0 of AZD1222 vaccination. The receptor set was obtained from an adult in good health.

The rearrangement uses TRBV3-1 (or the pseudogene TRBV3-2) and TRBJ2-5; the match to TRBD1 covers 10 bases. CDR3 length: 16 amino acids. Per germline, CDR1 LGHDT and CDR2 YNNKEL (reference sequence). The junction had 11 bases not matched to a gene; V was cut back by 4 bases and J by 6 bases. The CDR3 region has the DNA TGTGCCAGCAGCCGCCTAGAGACAGGGGGCGGAAAGACCCAGTACTTC. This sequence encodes CASSRLETGGGKTQYF.

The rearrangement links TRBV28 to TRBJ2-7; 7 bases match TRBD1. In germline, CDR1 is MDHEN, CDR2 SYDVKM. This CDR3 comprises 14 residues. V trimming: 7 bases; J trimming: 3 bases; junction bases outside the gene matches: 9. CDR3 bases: TGTGCCAGCACCTCAGTAGGGGGCTACTACGAGCAGTACTTC. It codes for CASTSVGGYYEQYF. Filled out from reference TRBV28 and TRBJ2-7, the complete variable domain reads DVKVTQSSRYLVKRTGEKVFLECVQDMDHENMFWYRQDPGLGLRLIYFSYDVKMKEKGDIPEGYSVSREKKERFSLILESASTNQTSMYLCASTSVGGYYEQYFGPGTRLTVT.

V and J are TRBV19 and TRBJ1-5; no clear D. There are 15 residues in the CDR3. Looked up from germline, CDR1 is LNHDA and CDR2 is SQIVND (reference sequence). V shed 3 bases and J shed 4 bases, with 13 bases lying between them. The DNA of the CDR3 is TGTGCCAGTAGTATGGGCGGAGGAGGGAATCAGCCCCAGCATTTT. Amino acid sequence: CASSMGGGGNQPQHF.

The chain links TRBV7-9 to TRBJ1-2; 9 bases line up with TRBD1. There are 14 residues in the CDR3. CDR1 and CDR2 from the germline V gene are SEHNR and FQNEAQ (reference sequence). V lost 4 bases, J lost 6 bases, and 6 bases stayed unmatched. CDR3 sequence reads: CASSSGTGTNGYTF. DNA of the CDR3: TGTGCCAGCAGCTCCGGGACAGGGACTAATGGCTACACCTTC.

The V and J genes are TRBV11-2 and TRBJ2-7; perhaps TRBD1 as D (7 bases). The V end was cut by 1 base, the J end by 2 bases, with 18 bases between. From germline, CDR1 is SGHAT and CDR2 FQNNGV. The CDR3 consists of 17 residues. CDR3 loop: CASSLAAGGGTAYEQYF. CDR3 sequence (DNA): TGTGCCAGCAGCTTAGCCGCTGGAGGGGGGACAGCCTACGAGCAGTACTTC.

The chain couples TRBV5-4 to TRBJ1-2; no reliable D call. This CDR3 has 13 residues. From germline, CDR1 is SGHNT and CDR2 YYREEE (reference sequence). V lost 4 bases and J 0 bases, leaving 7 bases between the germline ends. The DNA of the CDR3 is TGTGCCAGCAGCCCACGGGCTAACTATGGCTACACCTTC. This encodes CASSPRANYGYTF.

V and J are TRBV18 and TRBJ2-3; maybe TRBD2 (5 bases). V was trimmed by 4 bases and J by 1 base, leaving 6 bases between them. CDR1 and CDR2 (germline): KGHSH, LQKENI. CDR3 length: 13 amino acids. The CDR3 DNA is TGTGCCAGCTCACGGACTGGCACAGATACGCAGTATTTT. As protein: CASSRTGTDTQYF.

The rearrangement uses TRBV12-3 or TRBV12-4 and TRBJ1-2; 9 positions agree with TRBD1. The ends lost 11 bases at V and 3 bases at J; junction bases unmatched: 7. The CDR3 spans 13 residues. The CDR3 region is CAGSRDRDYGYTF. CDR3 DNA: TGTGCCGGCTCCCGGGACAGGGACTATGGCTACACCTTC.

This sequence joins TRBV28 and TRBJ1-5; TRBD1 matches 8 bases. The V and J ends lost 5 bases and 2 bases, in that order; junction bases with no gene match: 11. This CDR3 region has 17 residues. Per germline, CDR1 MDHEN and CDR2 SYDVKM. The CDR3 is CASSPKGQGLGNQPQHF. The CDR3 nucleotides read TGTGCCAGCAGTCCTAAAGGACAGGGCCTTGGCAATCAGCCCCAGCATTTT.

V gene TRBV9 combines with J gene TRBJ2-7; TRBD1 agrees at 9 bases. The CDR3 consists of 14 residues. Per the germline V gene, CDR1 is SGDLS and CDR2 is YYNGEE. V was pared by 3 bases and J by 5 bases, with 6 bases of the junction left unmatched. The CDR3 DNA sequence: TGTGCCAGCAGCGCAAGACAGGGGGGGAACGAGCAGTACTTC. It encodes CASSARQGGNEQYF.